A selection of T cell receptor beta chains follows, all from one sample in a study of technical replicates of blood from several donors. TCRdb's copy holds only in-frame clones and misses some; the assay was immunoSEQ multiplex PCR. The profile shows roughly 87,000 clones, about 94% of them singletons. The sequenced sample was T cells isolated from PBMCs. The receptors stem from a human donor in good health. Both conserved end residues are part of each CDR3. A D gene is named only where the DNA matches it firmly. Some rows mark clone size as missing; the rest say once, few, many or name a class of expanded clone.

>.|TRBD1|TRBJ2-4|TRBV10-3
CAISQGQGKGGTNIQYF
TGTGCCATCAGCCAGGGACAGGGGAAGGGCGGGACAAACATTCAGTACTTC
>.|TRBD2|TRBJ2-3|TRBV11-1
CASSPGGTDTQYF
TGTGCCAGCAGCCCGGGGGGGACAGATACGCAGTATTTT
>.|.|TRBJ1-5|TRBV27
CASRRTQGGDNQPQHF
TGCGCCAGCAGAAGAACGCAAGGGGGTGACAATCAGCCCCAGCATTTT
>.|TRBD2|TRBJ2-3|TRBV7-6
CASSRLAGGPSTDTQYF
TGTGCCAGCAGCCGTTTAGCGGGAGGGCCTAGCACAGATACGCAGTATTTT
>.|.|TRBJ2-3|TRBV7-9
CASSFPGTDTQYF
TGTGCCAGCAGCTTTCCCGGTACAGATACGCAGTATTTT
>.|TRBD1|TRBJ2-5|TRBV11-3
CASSGTAQETQYF
TGTGCCAGCTCCGGGACAGCTCAAGAGACCCAGTACTTC
>.|.|TRBJ2-5|TRBV4-1
CASSQGPQSEETQYF
TGCGCCAGCAGCCAAGGGCCACAGAGTGAAGAGACCCAGTACTTC
>once|TRBD2|TRBJ2-7|TRBV4-1
CATQKASGTSYEQYF
TGCGCTACTCAGAAGGCCAGCGGGACTTCCTACGAGCAGTACTTC
>.|.|TRBJ1-3|TRBV5-1
CASSFDSISGNTIYF
TGCGCCAGCAGCTTCGACAGCATCTCTGGAAACACCATATATTTT
>.|TRBD2|TRBJ2-7|TRBV27
CASSLSSSGGYEQYF
TGTGCCAGCAGTTTATCCTCTAGCGGGGGCTACGAGCAGTACTTC
>.|.|TRBJ2-5|TRBV28
CASSLRSRETQYF
TGTGCCAGCAGTTTAAGGAGTCGAGAGACCCAGTACTTC
>.|TRBD1|TRBJ2-1|TRBV5-6
CASTLDRADSYNEQFF
TGTGCCAGCACCCTAGACAGGGCGGACTCCTACAATGAGCAGTTCTTC
>.|TRBD2|TRBJ2-3|TRBV5-8
CASIRGGPDTDTQYF
TGTGCCAGCATCCGCGGGGGGCCAGACACAGATACGCAGTATTTT
>.|.|TRBJ1-3|TRBV6-5
CASSYFGGLGNTIYF
TGTGCCAGCAGTTACTTCGGGGGGCTTGGAAACACCATATATTTT
>.|.|TRBJ1-3|TRBV5-1
CASSLASSGNTIYF
TGCGCCAGCAGCTTGGCTTCCTCTGGAAACACCATATATTTT
>.|.|TRBJ2-1|TRBV10-1
CASSSGTIYNEQFF
TGCGCCAGCAGTAGCGGGACAATATACAATGAGCAGTTCTTC
>.|.|TRBJ2-3|TRBV4-1
CASSSRGNPSTDTQYF
TGCGCCAGCAGCTCTCGGGGAAACCCTAGCACAGATACGCAGTATTTT
>once|.|TRBJ2-2|TRBV5-5
CAGFDRPNTGELFF
TGTGCCGGATTCGACAGACCGAACACCGGGGAGCTGTTTTTT
>.|.|TRBJ2-5|TRBV7-9
CASSLVGAQETQYF
TGTGCCAGCAGCTTAGTGGGGGCCCAAGAGACCCAGTACTTC
>.|TRBD1|TRBJ1-4|TRBV18
CASSTDRGEKLFF
TGTGCCAGCTCAACGGACAGGGGTGAAAAACTGTTTTTT
>.|TRBD2|TRBJ2-1|TRBV5-5
CASSLGFSFGTSRRMESFF
TGTGCCAGCAGCTTGGGGTTTAGTTTCGGGACTAGCCGACGCATGGAAAGTTTCTTC
>.|.|TRBJ1-1|TRBV2
CASSPEAEKAFF
TGTGCCAGCAGTCCTGAGGCAGAGAAAGCTTTCTTT
>.|.|TRBJ2-7|TRBV6-4
CASSDSRAGVNEQYF
TGTGCCAGCAGTGACTCGAGGGCGGGTGTAAACGAGCAGTACTTC
>.|TRBD1|TRBJ1-6|TRBV6-1
CASSERTGVNSPLHF
TGTGCCAGCAGTGAAAGGACAGGGGTTAATTCACCCCTCCACTTT
>.|TRBD2|TRBJ2-3|TRBV27
CASSLSIEGGTSGSTDTQYF
TGTGCCAGCAGTTTATCGATCGAGGGGGGAACTAGCGGTAGCACAGATACGCAGTATTTT
>.|.|TRBJ1-1|TRBV11-2
CASSSRKLNTEAFF
TGTGCCAGCAGCTCTAGAAAACTGAACACTGAAGCTTTCTTT
>.|TRBD2|TRBJ2-1|TRBV5-1
CASSLVLAGPYNEQFF
TGCGCCAGCAGCTTGGTACTAGCGGGACCCTACAATGAGCAGTTCTTC
>.|TRBD1|TRBJ1-3|TRBV5-1
CASSLGYRGLAGNTIYF
TGCGCCAGCAGCTTGGGGTACAGGGGATTGGCTGGAAACACCATATATTTT
>.|TRBD2|TRBJ2-2|TRBV5-4
CASSLSGRNTGELFF
TGTGCCAGCAGCTTAAGCGGGAGGAACACCGGGGAGCTGTTTTTT
>.|TRBD2|TRBJ2-2|TRBV6-4
CACRTSGISGELFF
TGTGCCTGCCGGACTAGCGGGATAAGCGGGGAGCTGTTTTTT
>.|TRBD1|TRBJ2-7|TRBV10-1
CASSDPGQELYEQYF
TGCGCCAGCAGTGATCCGGGACAGGAGCTTTACGAGCAGTACTTC
>.|TRBD1|TRBJ2-7|TRBV7-6
CASSNFSGTGYSYEQYF
TGTGCCAGCAGCAACTTCTCAGGGACAGGGTATTCCTACGAGCAGTACTTC